This T cell receptor beta chain was observed in a study of cytomegalovirus exposure and HLA in healthy donors. Trimming took off 5 bases at V and 4 bases at J, with 18 bases between the two ends. The CDR3 consists of 17 residues. CDR1 is KGHSH, CDR2 LQKENI, per germline. Both 60 Vbeta primers and 13 Jbeta primers went into the PCR. Sequenced by immunoSEQ multiplex PCR; TCRdb stores in-frame clones only, minus some. The data contain 200,000 to 250,000 clones, more than 60% of them singletons. Sequencing was done on a sample of PBMCs. The clonotype was recovered from a girl aged 2 to 10 in good health and CMV-seronegative. The V call is TRBV18, the J call TRBJ1-6, with D possibly TRBD1 on 6 matching bases. The DNA of the CDR3 is TGTGCCAGCTCAACGTCTAGGAACAGGGTGTATAATTCACCCCTCCACTTT. This sequence encodes CASSTSRNRVYNSPLHF. Full variable domain (missing parts from reference TRBV18 and TRBJ1-6): NAGVMQNPRHLVRRRGQEARLRCSPMKGHSHVYWYRQLPEEGLKFMVYLQKENIIDESGMPKERFSAEFPKEGPSILRIQQVVRGDSAAYFCASSTSRNRVYNSPLHFGNGTRLTVT.